What follows is one T cell receptor beta chain and its context. Its binding antigen is unknown. Base-call qualities are not available, and no considerably larger clone is one nucleotide away. Ficoll-Paque density gradient centrifugation was the method used to isolate PBMCs. The junction shows trimming of 4 bases on V and 6 bases on J, plus 12 bases between the germline ends. The CDR3 runs 14 residues from the cysteine to the phenylalanine. The sequence is cut down to CDR3 DNA, 42 bases in frame from base 1. From a lookup of the germline V gene, CDR1 and CDR2 are MGHRA and YSYEKL. The record originates from a study of T-cell memory formation after mild COVID-19 (dated by TCRdb to about 2021). About the full investigation: Most TCR sequence clusters were specific to one of the two donors. Longitudinal TCRalpha and TCRbeta repertoire sequencing tracked T-cell clones expanding and contracting after mild COVID-19 in a couple of donors. The cohort comprised two young, previously healthy adult volunteers, one female and one male. Broad study findings and their caveats: Contracting CD4+ clones turned up mainly in the CM and EM memory subsets, whereas EMRA was where CD8+ clones were enriched. Only a couple of mild cases were covered in the study, and larger cohorts including severe cases with pre-infection samples were considered necessary. Some responding clones were detected in pre-infection memory, suggesting pre-existing cross-reactive memory T cells joined the SARS-CoV-2 response. From day 15 to 85, contracting clones showed balanced CD4/CD8 phenotypes, whereas a second wave of clones that expanded from day 15 to 37 leaned towards CD4+. The second-wave clones that peaked on day 37 were not confirmed to be SARS-CoV-2 specific.

The sample was run on an Illumina NovaSeq 6000. Using 5'RACE with constant-segment primers, TCRalpha and TCRbeta cDNA libraries were constructed, with sample barcodes and unique molecular identifiers added in the process. Trizol reagent was used to extract RNA from every sample. Library amplification was performed in two PCR steps, and a second sample barcode and Illumina TruSeq adapters were introduced in the second step. The libraries were sequenced on an Illumina NovaSeq using 2 x 150 bp paired-end reads. As for the authors' bioinformatics: Reads were demultiplexed and collapsed into UMI-guided consensus sequences with migec v1.2.7. Using mixcr v2.1.11, UMI consensuses were aligned to TRA and TRB V and J templates and then assembled into clonotypes. Clonotypes were classified as expanded or contracted when called significant by both edgeR and NoisET, with noise models trained on biological replicates. For edgeR calls, the cutoffs were a false discovery rate-adjusted p below 0.01 and a log2 fold-change threshold of 1. As an exploratory analysis of dynamics, max-normalized trajectories of the 1000 most abundant clonotypes were examined by PCA with hierarchical clustering. Separately sequenced CD4+ and CD8+ repertoires were used to assign a CD4 or CD8 phenotype to each responding clone. Through fastp at Q25 and MiXCR, TCRdb rebuilt clones from the public reads, retaining in-frame beta chains. Rows merge per CDR3 protein into single entries with the most common DNA and genes. TCRdb's processing, not the authors', yielded these V and J calls. The sample table contains some 320,000 distinct CDR3 sequences; only one count was recorded for more than 15% of them. The top ten constitute more than 20% of the sample.

The chain couples TRBV4-1 to TRBJ2-2; the D gene identity is not certain. This receptor was obtained from a young man who had mild COVID-19 (a few samples of this study predate the infection). The sample titles of this study are shuffled in the database, so cell type and time point are left out; the donor was told from shared clones. The specimen sequenced was PBMCs or a T cell subset sorted from them (not recorded which). CDR3 sequence: CASSRLGVSGELFF. The nucleotide sequence reads as follows: TGCGCCAGCAGCCGACTTGGGGTGTCCGGGGAGCTGTTTTTT.